The 28 T cell receptor beta chains below were found in one sample sequenced in a study of blood T cell repertoires in COVID-19. Profiling relied on immunoSEQ multiplex PCR, and the TCRdb table lists in-frame clones only, not all of them. The sample has about 190,000 clones; more than 75% are singletons. Material for sequencing was peripheral blood. The receptor set was obtained from a man in his forties with active or convalescent COVID-19.

This chain connects TRBV7-2 to TRBJ2-3; TRBD2 matches at 7 bases. Germline trimming cut 1 base from V and 4 bases from J; bases unmatched to any gene: 8. Germline-derived CDR1 and CDR2 are SGHTA and FQGNSA. The CDR3 is 16 residues long. Here the CDR3 DNA reads TGTGCCAGCAGCTTAGGCGGGGGAGGCACCTCAGATACGCAGTATTTT. As protein: CASSLGGGGTSDTQYF.

The chain recombines TRBV29-1 with TRBJ1-2, with D perhaps TRBD1 (6 bases). Looked up from germline, CDR1 is SQVTM and CDR2 is ANQGSEA. With 6 bases removed from V and 4 bases from J, the gap between germline ends came to 15 bases. The CDR3 sequence is 13 residues long. The CDR3 nucleotides read TGCAGCGTCTCGCACGGGACATCCTATGGCTACACCTTC. Protein product: CSVSHGTSYGYTF.

This rearrangement joins TRBV18 to TRBJ1-2, with TRBD1 matching over 9 bases. CDR3 length: 16 residues. The germline V gene has CDR1 KGHSH and CDR2 LQKENI. The V segment lost 1 base and the J segment 5 bases; nucleotides outside the gene matches: 8. The CDR3 spells CASSPLIPGQGYGYTF. CDR3 bases: TGTGCCAGCTCACCACTAATTCCGGGACAGGGTTATGGCTACACCTTC.

This chain uses TRBV14 with TRBJ1-1; D not certain. CDR1 is SGHDN and CDR2 is FVKESK in the germline V gene. V lost 3 bases to trimming and J lost 0 bases, with 8 bases between them. The CDR3 extends over 14 amino acids. CDR3 DNA sequence: TGTGCCAGCAGCCACTCTGGCATGAACACTGAAGCTTTCTTT. Amino acids: CASSHSGMNTEAFF.

This clone has just a few counts. The V gene is TRBV7-2, the J gene TRBJ1-3; 9 bases agree with TRBD1. This CDR3 spans 17 amino acids. Losses at the gene ends were 6 bases for V and 0 bases for J; bases not matched to a gene: 9. CDR1 and CDR2 (germline): SGHTA, FQGNSA. The chain's CDR3 is CASSQGQGFTSGNTIYF. DNA for the CDR3: TGTGCCAGCAGTCAGGGACAGGGTTTCACCTCTGGAAACACCATATATTTT.

The chain joins TRBV6-2 or TRBV6-3 to TRBJ2-3, with TRBD2 matching over 12 bases. The CDR3 runs to 15 residues. Germline assignment: CDR1 MNHEY and CDR2 SVGEGT. V dropped 8 bases and J dropped 4; count of bases not matched to a gene: 7. CDR3 DNA sequence: TGTGCCAGCGGCCTGGGACTAGCGGGCCCAGATACGCAGTATTTT. This codes for CASGLGLAGPDTQYF.

This rearrangement joins TRBV25-1 to TRBJ1-3, with D maybe TRBD1 (5 bases). Per germline, CDR1 MGHDK and CDR2 SYGVNS. With 2 bases removed from V and 0 bases from J, the gap between germline ends came to 8 bases. CDR3 length equals 15 residues. Written as DNA, the CDR3 is TGTGCCAGCAGTGAACAGGGACTCTCTGGAAACACCATATATTTT. Protein: CASSEQGLSGNTIYF. Based on the CDR3 plus reference TRBV25-1 and TRBJ1-3, the full variable domain is EADIYQTPRYLVIGTGKKITLECSQTMGHDKMYWYQQDPGMELHLIHYSYGVNSTEKGDLSSESTVSRIRTEHFPLTLESARPSHTSQYLCASSEQGLSGNTIYFGEGSWLTVV.

This rearrangement joins TRBV25-1 to TRBJ2-7; a possible D gene is TRBD1 (5 bases). Trimming pared 2 bases from V and 3 bases from J, leaving 5 bases between. The CDR3 covers 12 residues. Germline V gene sequence: CDR1 MGHDK, CDR2 SYGVNS. This CDR3 reads CASSEQGYEQYF. The CDR3 nucleotides are TGTGCCAGCAGTGAACAGGGCTACGAGCAGTACTTC.

This chain joins TRBV5-1 and TRBJ1-2, with TRBD1 as a possible D gene (5 bases). Germline CDR1 SGHRS, CDR2 YFSETQ. The germline V and J ends were trimmed by 4 bases and 9 bases, with 13 bases remaining between them. The CDR3 runs 12 residues. CDR3 region: CASSPGERSYTF. The CDR3 nucleotides are TGCGCCAGCAGCCCGGGGGAGAGGAGCTACACCTTC.

The chain recombines TRBV5-1 with TRBJ1-1; no definite D call. This CDR3 has 13 residues. Trimming took 4 bases from V and 5 from J, leaving 12 bases between them. The germline V gene has CDR1 SGHRS and CDR2 YFSETQ. The CDR3 is CASSLLTGTEAFF. In nucleotides, the CDR3 is TGCGCCAGCAGCCTTCTAACGGGGACTGAAGCTTTCTTT.

The CDR3 protein is CASSSQGGNEQFF. DNA for the CDR3: TGCGCCAGCAGCTCGCAGGGGGGAAATGAGCAGTTCTTC. This chain joins TRBV5-1 and TRBJ2-1, with a possible D match to TRBD1 (7 bases). The V end lost 3 bases, the J end lost 7 bases, and 11 bases lay between the germline ends. The germline V gene has CDR1 SGHRS and CDR2 YFSETQ. The CDR3 has 13 residues.

This rearrangement joins TRBV6-2 or TRBV6-3 to TRBJ2-7, with TRBD1 as a possible D gene (5 bases). CDR1 and CDR2 from the germline V gene are MNHEY and SVGEGT. CDR3 length: 14 residues. V lost 2 bases and J 3 bases, leaving 11 bases between the germline ends. In DNA, the CDR3 is TGTGCCAGCAGTTACGCAGGGTCAGGCTACGAGCAGTACTTC. It encodes CASSYAGSGYEQYF.

This clone was picked up one time. The chain joins TRBV6-4 to TRBJ1-2; 7 nucleotides align to TRBD1. The CDR3 has 14 amino acids. CDR1 and CDR2 (germline): MRHNA, SNTAGT. V shed 6 bases, J shed 6 bases, and the junction held 10 bases outside the gene matches. The CDR3 loop is CASSTSDRSNGYTF. The CDR3 nucleotides read TGTGCCAGCAGCACCTCGGACAGGTCTAATGGCTACACCTTC.

The chain couples TRBV4-1 to TRBJ2-5; 9 bases are a match to TRBD2. Germline CDR1 MGHRA, CDR2 YSYEKL. The CDR3 loop spans 17 amino acids. The ends lost 0 bases at V and 6 bases at J; junction bases unmatched: 11. CDR3 nucleotides: TGCGCCAGCAGCCAAGAGGGGGCGGGAGGGCCTTGGAAGACCCAGTACTTC. It translates to CASSQEGAGGPWKTQYF.

CDR3 amino acids: CASSMTATTYNEQFF. CDR3 bases: TGTGCCAGCTCCATGACAGCAACCACCTACAATGAGCAGTTCTTC. The rearrangement joins TRBV28 to TRBJ2-1, with a tentative D call TRBD1 (5 bases). Germline CDR1 reads MDHEN; CDR2 reads SYDVKM. V was clipped by 8 bases and J by 2 bases, with 16 bases between them. This CDR3 has 15 residues.

The chain recombines TRBV9 with TRBJ2-1, with TRBD1 matching over 7 bases. The CDR3 runs to 18 residues. CDR1 and CDR2 (germline): SGDLS, YYNGEE. Trimming took 2 bases from V and 4 from J; bases not matched to a gene: 15. The CDR3 reads CASSVAPTTGTLYNEQFF. The CDR3 bases are TGTGCCAGCAGCGTGGCCCCCACGACAGGGACGTTATACAATGAGCAGTTCTTC.

This sequence joins TRBV7-2 and TRBJ2-3, with 7 bases that match TRBD2. The CDR3 covers 17 residues. Trimming took 1 base from V and 4 from J; bases not matched to a gene: 11. Per germline, CDR1 SGHTA and CDR2 FQGNSA. This CDR3 is CASSLGQAGPSADTQYF. The CDR3 nucleotides are TGTGCCAGCAGCTTAGGACAAGCGGGGCCCTCGGCAGATACGCAGTATTTT.

This clone was seen a single time. V gene TRBV19 combines with J gene TRBJ2-3; weak D call: TRBD2 (5 bases). Trimming removed 0 bases at V and 3 bases at J, with 7 bases between. The CDR3 consists of 14 residues. CDR1 is LNHDA, CDR2 SQIVND, per germline (reference sequence). The CDR3 loop reads CASSIELVTDTQYF. CDR3 bases: TGTGCCAGTAGTATAGAACTAGTGACAGATACGCAGTATTTT. Variable domain in full (rest from reference TRBV19 and TRBJ2-3): DGGITQSPKYLFRKEGQNVTLSCEQNLNHDAMYWYRQDPGQGLRLIYYSQIVNDFQKGDIAEGYSVSREKKESFPLTVTSAQKNPTAFYLCASSIELVTDTQYFGPGTRLTVL.

The rearrangement links TRBV30 to TRBJ2-2, with D tentatively TRBD2 (6 bases). Trimming stripped 2 bases from V and 4 bases from J, with 14 bases between. The CDR3 has 15 amino acids. Germline V gene lookup returns CDR1 GTSNPN and CDR2 SVGIG (reference sequence). Here the CDR3 DNA reads TGTGCCTGGAGTACCGGGACTTTCGGCACCGGGGAGCTGTTTTTT. It codes for CAWSTGTFGTGELFF.

The genes are TRBV11-2 and TRBJ2-1; the D gene is possibly TRBD2 (6 bases). Germline CDR1 is SGHAT and CDR2 is FQNNGV. V lost 2 bases and J lost 5, with 13 bases in between. The CDR3 loop spans 15 amino acids. Here the CDR3 DNA reads TGTGCCAGCAGCTTAAGTGGACTACGAGACAATGAGCAGTTCTTC. Amino acids: CASSLSGLRDNEQFF.

V is TRBV6-5 and J is TRBJ1-2, with TRBD1 matching 8 bases. Germline-derived CDR1 and CDR2 are MNHEY and SVGAGI. Trimming cost V 0 bases and J 4 bases; bases outside gene matches: 7. The CDR3 runs to 16 residues. The CDR3 loop reads CASSYSWTGKTYGYTF. The CDR3 nucleotides are TGTGCCAGCAGTTACTCTTGGACAGGGAAGACCTATGGCTACACCTTC.

The V call is TRBV6-5, the J call TRBJ2-7, with D possibly TRBD1 on 5 matching bases. Trimming stripped 5 bases from V and 2 bases from J, with 7 bases between. The germline CDR1 and CDR2 sequences are MNHEY and SVGAGI. CDR3 length: 12 residues. The CDR3 here is CASSQGPYEQYF. The CDR3 DNA sequence: TGTGCCAGCAGTCAGGGCCCCTACGAGCAGTACTTC.

The chain recombines TRBV30 with TRBJ1-1, with D perhaps TRBD1 (6 bases). CDR3 size: 14 residues. The germline V gene encodes CDR1 GTSNPN and CDR2 SVGIG (reference sequence). V was trimmed by 4 bases and J by 8 bases, leaving 20 bases between them. The CDR3 here is CAWIRPGDTEEAFF. The CDR3 DNA reads TGTGCCTGGATACGTCCTGGGGACACTGAGGAAGCTTTCTTT.

The genes are TRBV29-1 and TRBJ2-5; the match to TRBD1 covers 7 bases. The CDR3 spans 13 residues. Looked up from germline, CDR1 is SQVTM and CDR2 is ANQGSEA. V lost 7 bases, J lost 3 bases, and 8 bases stayed unmatched. The CDR3 nucleotides are TGCAGCGGGAAACAGGGGTCGAAAGAGACCCAGTACTTC. Translation gives CSGKQGSKETQYF.

The J gene is TRBJ1-2, the V gene TRBV11-2; the D is unclear. The CDR3 sequence is 15 residues long. V gave up 3 bases and J gave up 8 bases, with 19 bases separating them. Germline-derived CDR1 and CDR2 are SGHAT and FQNNGV. CDR3: CASSLEGMEFRGYTF. The CDR3, as DNA: TGTGCCAGCAGCTTGGAGGGAATGGAGTTTAGGGGCTACACCTTC.

V usage is TRBV5-1 and J usage is TRBJ2-1; D remains ambiguous. Germline V gene data show CDR1 as SGHRS and CDR2 as YFSETQ. Trimming took off 7 bases at V and 1 base at J, with 15 bases between the two ends. The CDR3 has 15 amino acids. CDR3 coding DNA: TGCGCCAGCCAAACTACGACTTCTTCCTACAATGAGCAGTTCTTC. It codes for CASQTTTSSYNEQFF.

This chain joins TRBV3-1 (or the pseudogene TRBV3-2) and TRBJ2-7, with D possibly matching TRBD2 (5 bases). This CDR3 region has 13 residues. The V and J ends lost 1 base and 3 bases respectively, with 7 bases between them. Looked up from germline, CDR1 is LGHDT and CDR2 is YNNKEL (reference sequence). DNA for the CDR3: TGTGCCAGCAGCCAAGGAGGGTACTACGAGCAGTACTTC. Its protein is CASSQGGYYEQYF.

The chain employs TRBV7-9 and TRBJ2-1; D is ambiguous. The ends were cut back, 11 bases at V and 3 bases at J, with 17 bases in the middle. Germline CDR1 SEHNR, CDR2 FQNEAQ (reference sequence). The CDR3 is 14 amino acids. CDR3 nucleotide sequence: TGTGCCGGTGTTGTGGGCCAGAGCTACAATGAGCAGTTCTTC. This sequence encodes CAGVVGQSYNEQFF.